One sample yielded the 8 T cell receptor beta chains listed below, sequenced in a study of human T cells and chemical hapten exposure. Time point specified: patch test 2, 6 weeks after DPC sensitization. Specified treatment: therapeutic diphenylcyclopropenone sensitization with weekly scalp DPC. Each CDR3 protein is one row after TCRdb ran MiXCR on the RACE reads. The data hold tens of thousands of distinct CDR3 sequences, with approximately 9.9% observed a single time. The source was whole blood, collected in connection with sensitization to the hapten diphenylcyclopropenone (DPC). Receptors were obtained from a man aged 40-50 years with alopecia areata. Some clones in this sample may be carry-over from other donors' samples.

This clonotype was counted at least ten times. The V gene is TRBV5-1, the J gene TRBJ2-2, with 9 bases identical to TRBD1. The germline CDR1 and CDR2 sequences are SGHRS and YFSETQ. CDR3 length: 16 residues. The junction had 8 bases not matched to a gene; V was cut back by 4 bases and J by 4 bases. This CDR3 is CASSPEQGAGTGELFF. CDR3 DNA: TGCGCCAGCAGCCCGGAACAGGGGGCGGGCACCGGGGAGCTGTTTTTT.

This clonotype occurred a few times. The J gene is TRBJ2-3, the V gene TRBV7-2, with D possibly being TRBD1 or TRBD2 (6 bases each). This CDR3 is 15 amino acids long. Germline V gene data show CDR1 as SGHTA and CDR2 as FQGNSA. Trimming removed 0 bases at V and 3 bases at J, with 10 bases between. The CDR3 nucleotides are TGTGCCAGCAGCTTAGCTGTAGGGGGGACAGATACGCAGTATTTT. Its translation: CASSLAVGGTDTQYF.

This clonotype came up a few times. Compared with germline, one end of the junction differs, possibly owing to a read error. This chain uses TRBV7-7 with TRBJ2-2; D call uncertain. Germline CDR1 SSHAT, CDR2 FNYEAQ (reference sequence). The CDR3 has 13 amino acids. The CDR3 sequence is CASSPTITGELFF. Written as DNA, the CDR3 is TGTGCTAGCAGCCCGACAATCACCGGGGAGCTGTTTTTT.

This clonotype was picked up a small number of times. V and J are TRBV6-5 and TRBJ1-6; D might be TRBD1 (5 bases). The CDR3 extends over 16 amino acids. V shed 6 bases and J shed 5 bases, with 17 bases lying between them. Germline CDR1 MNHEY, CDR2 SVGAGI. The CDR3: CASSFSRGDDNSPLHF. CDR3 bases: TGTGCCAGCAGCTTTTCCCGGGGCGACGATAATTCACCCCTCCACTTT.

This chain links TRBV20-1 with TRBJ1-1; D is perhaps TRBD1 (6 bases). Germline-derived CDR1 and CDR2 are DFQATT and SNEGSKA (reference sequence). This CDR3 is 13 amino acids long. V was trimmed by 4 bases and J by 1 base, leaving 10 bases between them. CDR3 protein: CSAMAGANTEAFF. CDR3 nucleotide sequence: TGCAGTGCTATGGCAGGGGCGAACACTGAAGCTTTCTTT.

This clonotype occurred a few times. The chain has TRBV6-2 or TRBV6-3 and TRBJ1-5; D might be TRBD1 (6 bases). There are 17 residues in the CDR3. Germline CDR1 and CDR2: MNHEY and SVGEGT. The V end lost 6 bases, the J end lost 0 bases, and 18 bases lay between the germline ends. The CDR3 coding sequence is TGTGCCAGCAGCAGCGGGACAAAATTTTATAGCAATCAGCCCCAGCATTTT. Protein sequence: CASSSGTKFYSNQPQHF.

This clonotype has a count of ten or more. V is TRBV7-2 and J is TRBJ1-1; D unresolved. The CDR3 runs to 15 residues. The germline V gene encodes CDR1 SGHTA and CDR2 FQGNSA. V lost 5 bases, J lost 1 base, and 14 bases lay in between. The CDR3 nucleotides are TGTGCCAGCAGCCCCTCGCATACAGCGAACACTGAAGCTTTCTTT. Translated: CASSPSHTANTEAFF.

The table lists this clonotype with a few counts. The J gene is TRBJ1-4, the V gene TRBV30, with D unresolved. Trimming removed 0 bases at V and 8 bases at J, with 10 bases between. Germline loops: CDR1 GTSNPN, CDR2 SVGIG (reference sequence). There are 13 residues in the CDR3. The CDR3 bases are TGTGCCTGGAGTGTGGCCAGTGGGGAAAAACTGTTTTTT. Translated: CAWSVASGEKLFF.